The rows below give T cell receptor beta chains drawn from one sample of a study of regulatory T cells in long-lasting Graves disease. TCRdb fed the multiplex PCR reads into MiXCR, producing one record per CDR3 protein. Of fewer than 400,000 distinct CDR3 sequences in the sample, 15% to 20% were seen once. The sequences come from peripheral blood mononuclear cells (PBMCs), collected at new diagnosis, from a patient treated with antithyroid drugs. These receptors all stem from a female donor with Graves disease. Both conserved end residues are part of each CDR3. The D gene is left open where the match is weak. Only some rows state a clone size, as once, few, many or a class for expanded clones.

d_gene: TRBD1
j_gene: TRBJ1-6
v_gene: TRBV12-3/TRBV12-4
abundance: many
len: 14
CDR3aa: CASRTTGAGSPLHF
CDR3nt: TGTGCCAGCAGGACGACAGGGGCAGGGTCACCCCTCCACTTT

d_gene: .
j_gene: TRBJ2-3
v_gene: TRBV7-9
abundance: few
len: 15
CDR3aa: CASSLLASVWDTQYF
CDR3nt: TGTGCCAGCAGCTTATTGGCTAGCGTTTGGGATACGCAGTATTTT

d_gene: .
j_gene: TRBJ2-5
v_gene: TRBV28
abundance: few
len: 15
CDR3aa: CASSLFSGFGETQYF
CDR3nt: TGTGCCAGCAGTTTATTCTCAGGGTTCGGGGAGACCCAGTACTTC

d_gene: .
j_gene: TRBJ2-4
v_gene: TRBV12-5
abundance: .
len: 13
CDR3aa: CASGLQEEDIQYF
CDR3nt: TGTGCTAGTGGTTTGCAGGAGGAAGACATTCAGTACTTC

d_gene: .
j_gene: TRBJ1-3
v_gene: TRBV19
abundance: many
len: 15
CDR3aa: CASIPDLVPGNTIYF
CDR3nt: TGTGCCAGTATTCCTGATCTGGTGCCTGGAAACACCATATATTTT

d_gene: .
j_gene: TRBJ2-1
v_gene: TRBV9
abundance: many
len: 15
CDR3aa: CASSSGGGTYNEQFF
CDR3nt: TGTGCCAGCAGCTCCGGAGGCGGGACCTACAATGAGCAGTTCTTC

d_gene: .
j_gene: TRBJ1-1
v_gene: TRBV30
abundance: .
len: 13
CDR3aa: CAWTSGTHTEAFF
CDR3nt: TGTGCCTGGACCTCCGGGACACACACTGAAGCTTTCTTT

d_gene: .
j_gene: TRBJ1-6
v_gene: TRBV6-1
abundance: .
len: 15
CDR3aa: CAGSELQGGYSPLHF
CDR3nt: TGTGCCGGCAGTGAACTACAGGGAGGTTATTCACCCCTCCACTTT

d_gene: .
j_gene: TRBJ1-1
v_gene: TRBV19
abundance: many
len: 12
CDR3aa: CASSIREGGAFF
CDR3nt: TGTGCCAGTAGTATACGAGAAGGGGGGGCTTTCTTT

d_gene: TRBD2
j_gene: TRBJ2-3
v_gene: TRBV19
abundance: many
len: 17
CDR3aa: CASSLAASGSITDTQYF
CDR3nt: TGTGCCAGTAGTCTGGCAGCTAGCGGTTCGATCACAGATACGCAGTATTTT

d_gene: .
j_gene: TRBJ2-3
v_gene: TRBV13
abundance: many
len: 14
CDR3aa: CASSLGVSTDTQYF
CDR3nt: TGTGCCAGCAGCTTAGGAGTTAGCACAGATACGCAGTATTTT

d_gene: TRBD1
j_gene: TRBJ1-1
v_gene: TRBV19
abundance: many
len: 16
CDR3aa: CASSTTRDRENTEAFF
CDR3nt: TGTGCCAGTAGCACCACTCGCGACAGGGAGAACACTGAAGCTTTCTTT

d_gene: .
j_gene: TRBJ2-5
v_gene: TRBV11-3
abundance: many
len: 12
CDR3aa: CASSLLAETQYF
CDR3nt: TGTGCCAGCAGCTTATTGGCGGAGACCCAGTACTTC

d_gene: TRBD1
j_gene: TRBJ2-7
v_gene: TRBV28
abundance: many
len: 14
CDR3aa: CASTSGTGRNEQYF
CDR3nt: TGTGCCAGCACCTCCGGGACAGGGAGGAACGAGCAGTACTTC

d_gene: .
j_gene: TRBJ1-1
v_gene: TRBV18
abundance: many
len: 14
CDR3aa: CASSPIRGGTEAFF
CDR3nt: TGTGCCAGCTCACCAATCAGGGGTGGAACTGAAGCTTTCTTT

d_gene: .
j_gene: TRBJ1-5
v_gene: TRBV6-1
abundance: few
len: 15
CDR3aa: CANSAGHVSNQPQHF
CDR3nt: TGTGCCAACAGCGCAGGACATGTTAGCAATCAGCCCCAGCATTTT

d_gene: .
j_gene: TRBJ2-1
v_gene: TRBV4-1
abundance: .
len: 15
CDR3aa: CASREGSRSYNEQFF
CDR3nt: TGCGCCAGCAGGGAGGGCTCGCGTTCCTACAATGAGCAGTTCTTC

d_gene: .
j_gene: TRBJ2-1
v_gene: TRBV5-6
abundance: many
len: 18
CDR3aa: CASSHYRGLGLSDNEQFF
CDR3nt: TGTGCCAGCAGCCACTATCGGGGATTGGGACTGAGCGACAATGAGCAGTTCTTC

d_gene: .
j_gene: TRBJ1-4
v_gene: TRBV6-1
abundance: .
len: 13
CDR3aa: CASGRDSNEKLFF
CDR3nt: TGTGCCAGCGGCAGGGATTCTAATGAAAAACTGTTTTTT

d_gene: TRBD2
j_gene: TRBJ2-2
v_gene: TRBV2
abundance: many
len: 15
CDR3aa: CASRGLAGDTGELFF
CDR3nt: TGTGCCAGCAGGGGACTAGCGGGAGACACCGGGGAGCTGTTTTTT

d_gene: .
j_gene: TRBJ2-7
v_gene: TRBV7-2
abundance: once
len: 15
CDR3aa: CASSYLRGDGYEQYF
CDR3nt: TGTGCCAGCAGCTATTTGCGGGGAGATGGCTACGAGCAGTACTTC

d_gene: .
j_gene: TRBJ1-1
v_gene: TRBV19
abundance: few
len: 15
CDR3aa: CASSTPVWANTEAFF
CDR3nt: TGTGCCAGTAGTACCCCGGTCTGGGCGAACACTGAAGCTTTCTTT

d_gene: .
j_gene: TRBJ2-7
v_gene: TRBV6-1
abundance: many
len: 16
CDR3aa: CASRPNPGGTSNEQYF
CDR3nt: TGTGCCAGCAGACCTAATCCTGGGGGTACCAGTAACGAGCAGTACTTC

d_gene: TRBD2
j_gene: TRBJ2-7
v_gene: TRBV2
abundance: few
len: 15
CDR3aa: CASRPLAGVRSEQYF
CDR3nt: TGTGCCAGCAGACCACTAGCGGGAGTCCGAAGCGAGCAGTACTTC

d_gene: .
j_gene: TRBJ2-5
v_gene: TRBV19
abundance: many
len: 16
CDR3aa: CASSITFFLGVETQYF
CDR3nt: TGTGCCAGTAGTATTACGTTTTTCCTTGGTGTGGAGACCCAGTACTTC

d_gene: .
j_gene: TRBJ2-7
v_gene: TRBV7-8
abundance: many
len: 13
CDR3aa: CASSLMRAYEQYF
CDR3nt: TGTGCCAGCAGCTTAATGAGGGCCTACGAGCAGTACTTC

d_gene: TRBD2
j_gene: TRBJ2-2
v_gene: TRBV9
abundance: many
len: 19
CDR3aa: CASSPNARASGRNTGELFF
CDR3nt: TGTGCCAGCAGCCCCAATGCACGAGCTAGCGGGAGGAACACCGGGGAGCTGTTTTTT

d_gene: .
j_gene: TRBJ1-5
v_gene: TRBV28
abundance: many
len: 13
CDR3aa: CASNLAIGSTQHF
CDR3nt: TGTGCCAGCAACCTCGCAATCGGAAGTACTCAGCATTTT

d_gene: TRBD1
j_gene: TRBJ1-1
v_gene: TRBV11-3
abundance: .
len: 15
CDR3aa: CASRIYRGADTEAFF
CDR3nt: TGTGCCAGCAGAATCTACAGGGGGGCGGACACTGAAGCTTTCTTT

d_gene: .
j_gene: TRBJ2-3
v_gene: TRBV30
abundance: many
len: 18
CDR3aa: CAWSTFFGVRDITDTQYF
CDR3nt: TGTGCCTGGAGTACCTTCTTTGGGGTGCGGGATATCACAGATACGCAGTATTTT

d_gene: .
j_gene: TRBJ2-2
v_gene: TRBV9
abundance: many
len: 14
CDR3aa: CASSVDYNTGELFF
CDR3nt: TGTGCCAGCAGCGTAGACTATAACACCGGGGAGCTGTTTTTT

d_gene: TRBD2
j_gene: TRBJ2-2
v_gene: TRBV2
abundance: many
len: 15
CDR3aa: CASSDQRLASGELFF
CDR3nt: TGTGCCAGCAGTGACCAACGACTAGCGAGCGGGGAGCTGTTTTTT

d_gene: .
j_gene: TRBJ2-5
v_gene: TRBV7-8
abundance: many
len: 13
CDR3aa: CASSLFGGETQYF
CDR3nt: TGTGCCAGCAGCCTTTTTGGGGGAGAGACCCAGTACTTC

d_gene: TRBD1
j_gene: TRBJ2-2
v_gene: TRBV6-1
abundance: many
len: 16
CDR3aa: CASGSSGTVPTGELFF
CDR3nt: TGTGCCAGCGGGAGCTCCGGGACAGTTCCTACCGGGGAGCTGTTTTTT

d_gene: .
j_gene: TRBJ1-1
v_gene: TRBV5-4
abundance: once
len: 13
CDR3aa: CASSPQRDTEAFF
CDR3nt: TGTGCCAGCAGCCCACAAAGGGACACTGAAGCTTTCTTT

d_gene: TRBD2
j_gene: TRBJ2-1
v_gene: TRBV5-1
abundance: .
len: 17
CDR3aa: CASSPRLAGGDYNEQFF
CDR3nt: TGCGCCAGCAGCCCCAGACTAGCGGGAGGGGACTACAATGAGCAGTTCTTC

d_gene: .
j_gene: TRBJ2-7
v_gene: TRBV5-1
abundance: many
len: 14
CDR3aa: CASSGGILTYEQYF
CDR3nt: TGCGCCAGCAGCGGCGGGATCCTGACTTACGAGCAGTACTTC

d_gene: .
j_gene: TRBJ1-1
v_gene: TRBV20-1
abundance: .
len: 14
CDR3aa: CSALVQPVNTEAFF
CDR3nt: TGCAGTGCTCTGGTACAGCCCGTTAACACTGAAGCTTTCTTT

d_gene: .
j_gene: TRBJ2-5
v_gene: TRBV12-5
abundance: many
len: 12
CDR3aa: CASGGAQETQYF
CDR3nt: TGTGCTAGTGGCGGGGCCCAAGAGACCCAGTACTTC

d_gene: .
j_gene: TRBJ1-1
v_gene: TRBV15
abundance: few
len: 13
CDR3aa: CATSREGNTEAFF
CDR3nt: TGTGCCACCAGCAGAGAGGGGAACACTGAAGCTTTCTTT

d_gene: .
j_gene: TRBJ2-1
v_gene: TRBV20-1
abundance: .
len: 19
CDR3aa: CSAENRQGGPPPDFDEQFF
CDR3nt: TGCAGTGCTGAGAATCGCCAGGGGGGCCCCCCCCCGGATTTCGATGAGCAGTTCTTC

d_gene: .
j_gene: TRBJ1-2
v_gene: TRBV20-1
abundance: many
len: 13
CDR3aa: CSARAVRRVSYTF
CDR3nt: TGCAGTGCTAGAGCCGTACGACGAGTTAGCTACACCTTC

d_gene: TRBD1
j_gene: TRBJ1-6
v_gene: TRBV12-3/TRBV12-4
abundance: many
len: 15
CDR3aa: CASSLAGQQNSPLHF
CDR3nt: TGTGCCAGCAGTTTAGCGGGACAGCAAAATTCACCCCTCCACTTT

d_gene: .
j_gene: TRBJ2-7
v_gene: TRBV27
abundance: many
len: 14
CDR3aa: CASSFGQGPYEQYF
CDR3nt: TGTGCCAGCAGTTTCGGACAAGGCCCCTACGAGCAGTACTTC